The 25 T cell receptor beta chains reported below all come from one sample, sequenced in a study of cytomegalovirus exposure and HLA in healthy donors (TCRdb year 2017). The library was generated by the immunoSEQ multiplex PCR assay. The multiplex PCR relied on a mix of 60 forward primers for TCR Vbeta segments and 13 reverse primers for TCR Jbeta segments. Not all clones reach the TCRdb copy of this immuneACCESS table, which keeps in-frame sequences only. Checked studies attribute under half of the gap to unresolved V genes and leave the rest unexplained. This sample gives 100,000 to 150,000 clones in total; around 73% of them show up just once. The ten most abundant clones make up about 4.4% of the sample. The specimen was PBMCs. Source of these receptors: a man between 60 and 75 years old in good health and CMV-seropositive.

This clone was detected only a few times. CDR3 DNA: TGTGCCAGCAGTAAAGACAGGGTCATCTCCCCTTATGAAAAACTGTTTTTT. Its translation is CASSKDRVISPYEKLFF. The chain has TRBV6-1 and TRBJ1-4, with 7 bases identical to TRBD1. The trim removed 5 bases at V and 6 bases at J, leaving 15 bases unmatched. Germline CDR1 is MNHNS and CDR2 is SASEGT. CDR3 length: 17 amino acids.

The chain's CDR3 is CAISDVTRSSGGAGYEQYF. The CDR3 DNA sequence: TGTGCCATCAGTGACGTAACCCGCTCTAGCGGGGGGGCCGGGTACGAGCAGTACTTC. The chain recombines TRBV10-3 with TRBJ2-7, with 12 nucleotides matching TRBD2. Germline CDR1 reads ENHRY; CDR2 reads SYGVKD. CDR3 length equals 19 residues. V was clipped by 3 bases and J by 4 bases; unmatched bases: 16.

The V call is TRBV5-1, the J call TRBJ2-1; perhaps TRBD2 as D (6 bases). V was cut by 1 base and J by 2 bases, with 13 bases left in between. This CDR3 region has 16 residues. Per the germline V gene, CDR1 is SGHRS and CDR2 is YFSETQ. CDR3 region: CASSLTRDFPYNEQFF. DNA for the CDR3: TGCGCCAGCAGCTTGACCCGGGACTTCCCCTACAATGAGCAGTTCTTC.

V usage is TRBV7-6 and J usage is TRBJ1-1, with D perhaps TRBD1 (6 bases). CDR3 length equals 14 residues. The germline V gene encodes CDR1 SGHVS and CDR2 FNYEAQ. V was pared by 1 base and J by 11 bases, with 17 bases between. The CDR3 is CASSLDVQGLRAFF. In DNA form, the CDR3 reads TGTGCCAGCAGCTTAGACGTACAGGGTTTGAGGGCTTTCTTT. The full variable domain, completed using reference TRBV7-6 and TRBJ1-1, is GAGVSQSPRYKVTKRGQDVALRCDPISGHVSLYWYRQALGQGPEFLTYFNYEAQQDKSGLPNDRFSAERPEGSISTLTIQRTEQRDSAMYRCASSLDVQGLRAFFGQGTRLTVV.

The chain employs TRBV28 and TRBJ2-7, with 11 positions matching TRBD2. Germline CDR1 MDHEN, CDR2 SYDVKM. CDR3 size: 16 residues. Trimming removed 6 bases from V and 3 bases from J; junction bases left unmatched: 10. The CDR3 region is CASSQLAGVMSYEQYF. The CDR3 DNA reads TGTGCCAGCAGCCAACTAGCGGGGGTAATGAGCTACGAGCAGTACTTC.

This sequence joins TRBV7-8 and TRBJ2-1; 8 bases map to TRBD2. Germline CDR1 is SGHVS and CDR2 is FQNEAQ. The CDR3 extends over 15 amino acids. With V trimmed by 5 bases and J by 4 bases, 7 bases remained unmatched. CDR3 DNA: TGTGCCAGCAGCCCCACCGGGACTAGGTACAATGAGCAGTTCTTC. It translates to CASSPTGTRYNEQFF.

This clone was seen more than once but under ten times. The chain employs TRBV6-5 and TRBJ2-4, with D maybe TRBD2 (5 bases). With 2 bases removed from V and 6 bases from J, the gap between germline ends came to 14 bases. The CDR3 has 15 residues. From germline, CDR1 is MNHEY and CDR2 SVGAGI. CDR3 sequence: CASSYGAAEGNIQYF. CDR3 in DNA: TGTGCCAGCAGTTACGGAGCAGCCGAGGGAAACATTCAGTACTTC.

This clone occurred once. This sequence joins TRBV5-4 and TRBJ1-3, with TRBD1 as a possible D gene (6 bases). The CDR3 totals 16 residues. V dropped 3 bases and J dropped 0 bases, with 13 bases sitting between them. Germline V gene lookup returns CDR1 SGHNT and CDR2 YYREEE (reference sequence). The CDR3 DNA sequence: TGTGCCAGCAGCTGGAATGGACAGAACTCTGGAAACACCATATATTTT. Translated: CASSWNGQNSGNTIYF. The full variable domain, in which reference TRBV5-4 and TRBJ1-3 provide the parts outside the CDR3, is ETGVTQSPTHLIKTRGQQVTLRCSSQSGHNTVSWYQQALGQGPQFIFQYYREEENGRGNFPPRFSGLQFPNYSSELNVNALELDDSALYLCASSWNGQNSGNTIYFGEGSWLTVV.

The chain uses TRBV19 and TRBJ2-3; TRBD2 matches at 8 bases. The CDR3 consists of 13 residues. J was trimmed by 5 bases and V by 4 bases; bases with no gene match: 2. Germline V lookup: CDR1 LNHDA, CDR2 SQIVND (reference sequence). The CDR3 nucleotides are TGTGCCAGTAGTAAGCTAGCGGGAGATACGCAGTATTTT. Translated, it gives CASSKLAGDTQYF.

The chain joins TRBV6-6 to TRBJ2-1, with a tentative D call TRBD1 (5 bases). The V and J ends lost 1 base and 4 bases respectively, with 8 bases between them. The CDR3 extends over 14 amino acids. Germline assignment: CDR1 MNHNY and CDR2 SVGAGI (reference sequence). DNA of the CDR3: TGTGCCAGCAGTTACTTGACAGATTACAATGAGCAGTTCTTC. This sequence encodes CASSYLTDYNEQFF.

This clone was counted only a few times. J is TRBJ1-6 and V is TRBV7-8, with 10 positions matching TRBD1. Unmatched junction bases numbered 1, after V lost 1 base and J lost 4 bases. CDR1 and CDR2 (germline): SGHVS, FQNEAQ. The CDR3 has 16 amino acids. This CDR3 reads CASSLGGQGYNSPLHF. CDR3 nucleotide sequence: TGTGCCAGCAGCTTAGGGGGACAGGGGTATAATTCACCCCTCCACTTT.

This clone occurred once. V gene TRBV5-1 combines with J gene TRBJ2-1; 8 bases line up with TRBD2. V dropped 4 bases and J dropped 5; count of bases not matched to a gene: 14. This CDR3 has 17 amino acids. Germline CDR1 and CDR2: SGHRS and YFSETQ. The CDR3 region is CASSPRSDKRGHNEQFF. The DNA for the CDR3 is TGCGCCAGCAGCCCCCGGTCCGATAAGCGGGGGCACAATGAGCAGTTCTTC.

The V call is TRBV29-1, the J call TRBJ1-1, with D possibly being TRBD1 (5 bases). CDR1 and CDR2 (germline): SQVTM, ANQGSEA. V lost 7 bases and J 5 bases, leaving 17 bases between the germline ends. This CDR3 spans 13 amino acids. CDR3 nucleotide sequence: TGCAGCGGGGGCGCGGGACGTGGGACTGAAGCTTTCTTT. Its translation is CSGGAGRGTEAFF.

The chain couples TRBV7-9 to TRBJ2-7, with D possibly TRBD1 on 6 matching bases. Germline CDR1 is SEHNR and CDR2 is FQNEAQ (reference sequence). This CDR3 spans 15 amino acids. Trimming shortened V by 4 bases and J by 0 bases, and 13 bases separated the two germline ends. The CDR3 nucleotides read TGTGCCAGCAGCTACGGGACATTGCACTCCTACGAGCAGTACTTC. This sequence encodes CASSYGTLHSYEQYF.

The rearrangement joins TRBV5-1 to TRBJ2-3; the D gene is possibly TRBD1 (5 bases). Looked up from germline, CDR1 is SGHRS and CDR2 is YFSETQ. Trimming took 0 bases from V and 2 from J, leaving 10 bases between them. The CDR3 has 15 amino acids. The CDR3 region has the DNA TGCGCCAGCAGCTTGGGCGACAGCCCCACAGATACGCAGTATTTT. Protein: CASSLGDSPTDTQYF.

The chain is built from TRBV11-2 and TRBJ1-4; D remains unclear. The V and J ends lost 0 bases and 8 bases respectively, with 13 bases between them. The germline V gene encodes CDR1 SGHAT and CDR2 FQNNGV. This CDR3 has 15 amino acids. The CDR3 reads CASSLDGSGGEKLFF. The CDR3 region has the DNA TGTGCCAGCAGCTTAGATGGCTCAGGCGGGGAAAAACTGTTTTTT.

This chain joins TRBV4-1 and TRBJ2-3; maybe TRBD2 (6 bases). The CDR3 is 16 residues long. V was shortened by 4 bases and J by 3 bases, with 17 bases between the two germline ends. Germline V gene lookup returns CDR1 MGHRA and CDR2 YSYEKL. CDR3 nucleotides: TGCGCCAGCAGCCTCGAATTCGGGGGTAGGACAGATACGCAGTATTTT. This codes for CASSLEFGGRTDTQYF.

Remarks on this clone: Within the sample, other DNA sequences also encode this same CDR3. This sequence joins TRBV2 and TRBJ2-7, with 8 bases that match TRBD1. The CDR3 is 12 residues long. J lost 3 bases, V lost 6 bases, and 1 base had no gene match. Germline assignment: CDR1 SNHLY and CDR2 FYNNEI. The CDR3 loop is CASSGQGYEQYF. The CDR3, as DNA: TGTGCCAGCAGCGGACAGGGCTACGAGCAGTACTTC.

The V and J genes are TRBV7-2 and TRBJ1-6; D might be TRBD1 (5 bases). The V end was cut by 1 base, the J end by 7 bases, with 11 bases between. The CDR3 length is 15 residues. The germline V gene has CDR1 SGHTA and CDR2 FQGNSA. CDR3 nucleotide sequence: TGTGCCAGCAGCTTAGTAGGGGTAACAAATTCACCCCTCCACTTT. It is translated as CASSLVGVTNSPLHF.

The chain links TRBV27 to TRBJ1-2, with 8 bases lining up with TRBD1. The germline CDR1 and CDR2 sequences are MNHEY and SMNVEV (reference sequence). The V gene end was trimmed by 4 bases and the J gene end by 3 bases; junction bases not matched to a gene: 7. The CDR3 covers 15 residues. CDR3 sequence: CASSSRTGHHYGYTF. In DNA form, the CDR3 reads TGTGCCAGCAGTTCACGGACAGGGCACCACTATGGCTACACCTTC.

This clone was seen only once. The rearrangement links TRBV30 to TRBJ2-5; 10 bases are a match to TRBD2. The end of the DNA is better explained by TRBJ2-7, so the J call may be wrong. There are 14 residues in the CDR3. From germline, CDR1 is GTSNPN and CDR2 SVGIG (reference sequence). The CDR3 here is CAWSVQRGGYEQYF. The CDR3 DNA reads TGTGCCTGGAGTGTACAGCGGGGGGGCTACGAGCAGTACTTC.

The CDR3 region has the DNA TGTGCCAGCAACCTTCTCGGGGGGTACTACGAGCAGTACTTC. Residues: CASNLLGGYYEQYF. The chain recombines TRBV6-1 with TRBJ2-7, with TRBD2 identical over 7 bases. CDR1 and CDR2 (germline): MNHNS, SASEGT. This CDR3 is built from 14 residues. The V segment lost 7 bases and the J segment 3 bases; nucleotides outside the gene matches: 9.

V is TRBV7-2 and J is TRBJ1-2, with no clear D. Trimming cost V 5 bases and J 2 bases, with 6 bases left between them. CDR3 size: 12 residues. Looked up from germline, CDR1 is SGHTA and CDR2 is FQGNSA. The CDR3 spells CASSAQNYGYTF. The CDR3 nucleotides are TGTGCCAGCAGCGCCCAGAACTATGGCTACACCTTC. Filled out from reference TRBV7-2 and TRBJ1-2, the complete variable domain reads GAGVSQSPSNKVTEKGKDVELRCDPISGHTALYWYRQSLGQGLEFLIYFQGNSAPDKSGLPSDRFSAERTGGSVSTLTIQRTQQEDSAVYLCASSAQNYGYTFGSGTRLTVV.

In its sample, this clone was seen a few times. J is TRBJ2-5 and V is TRBV19, with TRBD2 matching over 10 bases. There are 14 residues in the CDR3. V lost 3 bases, J lost 5 bases, and 3 bases stayed unmatched. CDR1 and CDR2 (germline): LNHDA, SQIVND (reference sequence). The CDR3 loop is CASSIALAGETQYF. The DNA for the CDR3 is TGTGCCAGTAGTATCGCACTAGCGGGGGAGACCCAGTACTTC. The full variable domain, in which reference TRBV19 and TRBJ2-5 provide the parts outside the CDR3, is DGGITQSPKYLFRKEGQNVTLSCEQNLNHDAMYWYRQDPGQGLRLIYYSQIVNDFQKGDIAEGYSVSREKKESFPLTVTSAQKNPTAFYLCASSIALAGETQYFGPGTRLLVL.

This clone was counted between two and nine times. In DNA form, the CDR3 reads TGTGCCAGCAGAGGGGGGGGGTTGGGGAACATTCAGTACTTC. This encodes CASRGGGLGNIQYF. This chain connects TRBV25-1 to TRBJ2-4, with D perhaps matching TRBD2 (7 bases). CDR1 is MGHDK and CDR2 is SYGVNS in the germline V gene. The CDR3 has 14 residues. V was pared by 6 bases and J by 7 bases, with 16 bases between.